A selection of T cell receptor beta chains follows, all from one sample in a study of T cell responses to AZD1222 COVID-19 vaccine. Profiling relied on immunoSEQ multiplex PCR, and the TCRdb table lists in-frame clones only, not all of them. This sample carries more than 140,000 clones, approximately 88% of them seen once, and the ten largest clones take around 2.1%. Sequenced material: peripheral blood, taken on day 0 of AZD1222 vaccination. The source is an adult in good health. Both conserved end residues are part of each CDR3. D genes are given only for firm matches. Size is omitted from some rows. Given values are once, few, many or a class for expanded clones.

j_call: TRBJ2-7; d_call: -; clone_size: -; v_call: TRBV6-5; cdr3_aa: CASSYATTYEQYF; cdr3_nt: TGTGCCAGCAGTTACGCAACTACCTACGAGCAGTACTTC
j_call: TRBJ1-5; d_call: -; clone_size: -; v_call: TRBV6-1; cdr3_aa: CASSEAPGSNQPQHF; cdr3_nt: TGTGCCAGCAGTGAAGCGCCAGGGAGCAATCAGCCCCAGCATTTT
j_call: TRBJ2-7; d_call: TRBD1; clone_size: -; v_call: TRBV7-9; cdr3_aa: CASSLTLGTGKNEQYF; cdr3_nt: TGTGCCAGCAGCTTAACCCTCGGGACAGGGAAAAACGAGCAGTACTTC
j_call: TRBJ2-7; d_call: -; clone_size: -; v_call: TRBV30; cdr3_aa: CAWSVGGYEQYF; cdr3_nt: TGTGCCTGGAGTGTAGGGGGCTACGAGCAGTACTTC
j_call: TRBJ1-1; d_call: -; clone_size: -; v_call: TRBV6-5; cdr3_aa: CASKNRANTEAFF; cdr3_nt: TGTGCCAGCAAAAACAGGGCGAACACTGAAGCTTTCTTT
j_call: TRBJ2-7; d_call: -; clone_size: -; v_call: TRBV11-2; cdr3_aa: CASSLLNLSEQYF; cdr3_nt: TGTGCCAGCAGCCTGTTGAACCTTTCCGAGCAGTACTTC
j_call: TRBJ1-1; d_call: -; clone_size: few; v_call: TRBV6-5; cdr3_aa: CASSYSTRGTEAFF; cdr3_nt: TGTGCCAGCAGTTACTCGACGCGGGGCACTGAAGCTTTCTTT
j_call: TRBJ1-3; d_call: -; clone_size: -; v_call: TRBV27; cdr3_aa: CASSLTGHHSGNTIYF; cdr3_nt: TGTGCCAGCAGTTTAACGGGACACCACTCTGGAAACACCATATATTTT
j_call: TRBJ2-7; d_call: -; clone_size: -; v_call: TRBV5-3; cdr3_aa: CARRVGVYEQYF; cdr3_nt: TGTGCCAGAAGGGTCGGAGTTTACGAGCAGTACTTC
j_call: TRBJ2-7; d_call: -; clone_size: once; v_call: TRBV4-2; cdr3_aa: CASSQEWAGYEQYF; cdr3_nt: TGTGCCAGCAGCCAAGAATGGGCTGGTTACGAGCAGTACTTC
j_call: TRBJ2-1; d_call: -; clone_size: -; v_call: TRBV3-1/TRBV3-2; cdr3_aa: CASSPRPGGNEQFF; cdr3_nt: TGTGCCAGCAGCCCCAGACCGGGTGGCAATGAGCAGTTCTTC
j_call: TRBJ1-1; d_call: -; clone_size: -; v_call: TRBV14; cdr3_aa: CASSQAAGGNTEAFF; cdr3_nt: TGTGCCAGCAGCCAAGCAGCCGGGGGGAACACTGAAGCTTTCTTT
j_call: TRBJ2-4; d_call: -; clone_size: -; v_call: TRBV11-3; cdr3_aa: CASGGGSEGIQYF; cdr3_nt: TGTGCCAGCGGAGGGGGTTCGGAAGGCATTCAGTACTTC
j_call: TRBJ2-7; d_call: TRBD1; clone_size: -; v_call: TRBV19; cdr3_aa: CASSIGAGQGQYF; cdr3_nt: TGTGCCAGTAGTATAGGCGCCGGACAGGGGCAGTACTTC
j_call: TRBJ1-2; d_call: -; clone_size: few; v_call: TRBV12-3/TRBV12-4; cdr3_aa: CASSLLGIYGYTF; cdr3_nt: TGTGCCAGCAGTTTACTTGGGATCTATGGCTACACCTTC
j_call: TRBJ1-4; d_call: -; clone_size: -; v_call: TRBV27; cdr3_aa: CASSYTASTNEKLFF; cdr3_nt: TGTGCCAGCAGTTATACAGCTTCAACTAATGAAAAACTGTTTTTT
j_call: TRBJ2-3; d_call: TRBD1; clone_size: -; v_call: TRBV7-2; cdr3_aa: CASSSGQSSTDTQYF; cdr3_nt: TGTGCCAGCAGCTCGGGACAGTCTAGCACAGATACGCAGTATTTT
j_call: TRBJ2-1; d_call: TRBD2; clone_size: -; v_call: TRBV2; cdr3_aa: CASSEIAGSLNEQFF; cdr3_nt: TGTGCCAGCAGTGAAATAGCGGGCTCCCTCAATGAGCAGTTCTTC
j_call: TRBJ1-2; d_call: -; clone_size: once; v_call: TRBV6-6; cdr3_aa: CASSHRANYGYTF; cdr3_nt: TGTGCCAGCAGTCACAGGGCTAACTATGGCTACACCTTC
j_call: TRBJ2-1; d_call: TRBD2; clone_size: once; v_call: TRBV7-8; cdr3_aa: CASSLYSGSYNEQFF; cdr3_nt: TGTGCCAGCAGCCTTTATAGCGGGTCCTACAATGAGCAGTTCTTC
j_call: TRBJ2-5; d_call: TRBD1; clone_size: -; v_call: TRBV5-5; cdr3_aa: CASSILRDRGQETQYF; cdr3_nt: TGTGCCAGCAGCATTCTCCGGGACAGGGGGCAAGAGACCCAGTACTTC
j_call: TRBJ1-2; d_call: TRBD1; clone_size: -; v_call: TRBV6-6; cdr3_aa: CASSLQVRQGVGYGYTF; cdr3_nt: TGTGCCAGCAGTCTACAGGTTCGACAGGGGGTTGGCTATGGCTACACCTTC
j_call: TRBJ1-2; d_call: TRBD1; clone_size: many; v_call: TRBV7-2; cdr3_aa: CASSERQGLGYTF; cdr3_nt: TGTGCCAGCAGCGAGCGACAGGGACTAGGCTACACCTTC
j_call: TRBJ1-1; d_call: TRBD1; clone_size: -; v_call: TRBV9; cdr3_aa: CASSVYTGGQTKLNTEAFF; cdr3_nt: TGTGCCAGCAGCGTCTACACGGGGGGACAGACAAAATTAAACACTGAAGCTTTCTTT
j_call: TRBJ2-7; d_call: TRBD1; clone_size: -; v_call: TRBV9; cdr3_aa: CASSELVRGQGIGEQYF; cdr3_nt: TGTGCCAGCAGCGAACTCGTCCGGGGACAGGGGATAGGTGAGCAGTACTTC
j_call: TRBJ2-2; d_call: -; clone_size: -; v_call: TRBV19; cdr3_aa: CASRDQGSSRSGELFF; cdr3_nt: TGTGCCAGTAGGGACCAGGGGTCAAGTCGGTCCGGGGAGCTGTTTTTT
j_call: TRBJ2-1; d_call: -; clone_size: -; v_call: TRBV20-1; cdr3_aa: CSAPWTGEQFF; cdr3_nt: TGCAGTGCTCCATGGACGGGTGAGCAGTTCTTC
j_call: TRBJ1-2; d_call: -; clone_size: -; v_call: TRBV6-6; cdr3_aa: CASSPRDTNYGYTF; cdr3_nt: TGTGCCAGCAGTCCCCGGGACACTAACTATGGCTACACCTTC
j_call: TRBJ1-5; d_call: TRBD1; clone_size: -; v_call: TRBV30; cdr3_aa: CAWRGTGVGNQPQHF; cdr3_nt: TGTGCCTGGAGGGGTACAGGGGTTGGGAATCAGCCCCAGCATTTT
j_call: TRBJ1-1; d_call: TRBD1; clone_size: few; v_call: TRBV28; cdr3_aa: CASSFWAGGIVEAFF; cdr3_nt: TGTGCCAGCAGTTTCTGGGCAGGGGGCATAGTAGAGGCTTTCTTT
j_call: TRBJ1-3; d_call: -; clone_size: -; v_call: TRBV28; cdr3_aa: CATAQVGNTIYF; cdr3_nt: TGTGCCACCGCGCAGGTCGGAAACACCATATATTTT
j_call: TRBJ1-2; d_call: -; clone_size: -; v_call: TRBV10-1; cdr3_aa: CATLERQAGYTF; cdr3_nt: TGCGCCACCCTAGAAAGACAGGCCGGCTACACCTTC
j_call: TRBJ2-6; d_call: -; clone_size: -; v_call: TRBV7-2; cdr3_aa: CASLIPGANVLTF; cdr3_nt: TGTGCCAGCTTGATCCCTGGGGCCAACGTCCTGACTTTC
j_call: TRBJ1-6; d_call: -; clone_size: -; v_call: TRBV9; cdr3_aa: CASSVGTPNSPLHF; cdr3_nt: TGTGCCAGCAGCGTCGGGACTCCTAATTCACCCCTCCACTTT
j_call: TRBJ2-7; d_call: TRBD2; clone_size: -; v_call: TRBV27; cdr3_aa: CASSLGVSSGRIYEQYF; cdr3_nt: TGTGCCAGCAGTTTAGGGGTCTCGAGCGGGAGAATCTACGAGCAGTACTTC
j_call: TRBJ2-2; d_call: TRBD2; clone_size: once; v_call: TRBV4-3; cdr3_aa: CASSRGRTSGNTGELFF; cdr3_nt: TGCGCCAGCAGCCGAGGCCGGACTAGCGGTAACACCGGGGAGCTGTTTTTT
j_call: TRBJ2-3; d_call: -; clone_size: -; v_call: TRBV4-3; cdr3_aa: CASSQDWPGLMDTQYF; cdr3_nt: TGCGCCAGCAGCCAAGATTGGCCAGGTTTAATGGATACGCAGTATTTT
j_call: TRBJ1-1; d_call: -; clone_size: -; v_call: TRBV30; cdr3_aa: CAWSVKGRRTEAFF; cdr3_nt: TGTGCCTGGAGTGTAAAGGGTCGGAGGACTGAAGCTTTCTTT
j_call: TRBJ2-3; d_call: -; clone_size: -; v_call: TRBV7-3; cdr3_aa: CASSLSGTGTDTQYF; cdr3_nt: TGTGCCAGCAGCTTATCCGGGACTGGGACAGATACGCAGTATTTT
j_call: TRBJ1-5; d_call: -; clone_size: -; v_call: TRBV5-5; cdr3_aa: CASSLMAGSNQPQHF; cdr3_nt: TGTGCCAGCAGCTTGATGGCAGGTTCCAATCAGCCCCAGCATTTT
j_call: TRBJ2-3; d_call: -; clone_size: -; v_call: TRBV2; cdr3_aa: CASSDDTLIDTQYF; cdr3_nt: TGTGCCAGCAGTGACGACACGCTAATAGATACGCAGTATTTT
j_call: TRBJ2-1; d_call: -; clone_size: -; v_call: TRBV6-2/TRBV6-3; cdr3_aa: CASSYGAGGQFF; cdr3_nt: TGTGCCAGCAGTTACGGGGCAGGAGGGCAGTTCTTC
j_call: TRBJ2-7; d_call: TRBD2; clone_size: once; v_call: TRBV2; cdr3_aa: CASIRLAGAYEQYF; cdr3_nt: TGTGCCAGCATCAGACTAGCGGGAGCCTACGAGCAGTACTTC
j_call: TRBJ2-7; d_call: TRBD2; clone_size: few; v_call: TRBV19; cdr3_aa: CASSIRSGVYYEQYF; cdr3_nt: TGTGCCAGTAGTATCCGCAGCGGGGTATACTACGAGCAGTACTTC
j_call: TRBJ1-2; d_call: -; clone_size: few; v_call: TRBV5-1; cdr3_aa: CASSLTSDGIFGYTF; cdr3_nt: TGCGCCAGCAGCTTAACCTCGGACGGTATATTTGGCTACACCTTC